The text below deals with one T cell receptor beta chain. The sample is drawn from a study of blood T cell repertoires in COVID-19. Study-level background: Samples of COVID-19 (acute and convalescent) were obtained from the United States, Italy and Spain. T cells, B-cell-depleted T cells, or PBMCs supplied cDNA or gDNA.

V was cut by 5 bases and J by 3 bases, with 13 bases left in between. The CDR3 spans 15 residues. Germline V gene sequence: CDR1 LNHDA, CDR2 SQIVND (reference sequence). Source study methods: Reference gene primers were amplified, and this amplification served to estimate nucleated cell counts. Generated by immunoSEQ multiplex PCR, the TCRdb table keeps only in-frame clones and is missing some. The V and J calls and clone size come from that table; D and trimming were worked out from the DNA. Of around 320,000 clones in the sample, approximately 88% were seen once. This chain uses TRBV19 with TRBJ1-4; D gene unclear. Sequenced material: peripheral blood. This receptor was obtained from a woman between 25 and 40 years old who had recovered from COVID-19. CDR3 DNA: TGTGCCAGTAGTGCGAGTAGGGAGGCTAATGAAAAACTGTTTTTT. Translating it yields CASSASREANEKLFF.